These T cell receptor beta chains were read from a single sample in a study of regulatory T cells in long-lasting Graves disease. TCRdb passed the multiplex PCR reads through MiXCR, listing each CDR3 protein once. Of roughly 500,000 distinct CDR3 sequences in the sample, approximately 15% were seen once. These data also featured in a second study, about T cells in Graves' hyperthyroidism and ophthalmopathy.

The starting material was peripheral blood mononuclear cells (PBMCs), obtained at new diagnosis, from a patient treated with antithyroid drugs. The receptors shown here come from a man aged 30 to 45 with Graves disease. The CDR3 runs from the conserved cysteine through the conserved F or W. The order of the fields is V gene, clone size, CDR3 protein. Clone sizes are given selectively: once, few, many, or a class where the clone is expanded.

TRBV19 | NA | CASSIGDNTEAFF
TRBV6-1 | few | CASMPAYSNQPQHF
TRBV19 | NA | CASSALAGDVDTQYF
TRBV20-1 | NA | CSALGLAGDYSNTGELFF
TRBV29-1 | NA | CSVSPNNYEQYF
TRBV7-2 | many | CASSLKTALAKNIQYF
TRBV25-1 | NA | CASSGDRGIEQFF
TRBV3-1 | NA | CASSQGGGWGNTEAFF
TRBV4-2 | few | CASSQELVAGVSHEQFF
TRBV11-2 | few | CASSPKWTGRGALYEQYF
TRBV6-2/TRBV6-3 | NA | CASSPRLAQTGTQYF
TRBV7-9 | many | CASSFPSRLGSYEQYF
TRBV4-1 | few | CASSPLLLAAPYEQYF
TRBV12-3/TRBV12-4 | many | CASSPLGPFGGVMNTEAFF
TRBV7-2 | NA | CASSPPTYRAGDQPQHF
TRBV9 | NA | CASSAWLAGPYNEQFF
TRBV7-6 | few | CASSLGHRNQPRHF
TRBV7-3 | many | CASSSSGGGGTPLHF
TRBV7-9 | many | CASSLTSGAITDTQYF
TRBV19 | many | CASSILTGRTEAFF
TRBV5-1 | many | CASSWAFSNQPQHF
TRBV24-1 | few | CATSDSPGQGSNIQYF
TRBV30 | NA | CAWTRTGPSGNTIYF
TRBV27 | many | CASSNPTRVDYEQYF
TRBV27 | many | CASSRQAGTNEQFF
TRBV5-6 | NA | CASSLRGGNTGELFF
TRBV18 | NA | CASSPPTGSGNTIYF
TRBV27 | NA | CASSLSNPVDEQYF
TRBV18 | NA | CASSYGRGSSYEQYF